This TCR beta chain was profiled in a study of T cells in Graves' hyperthyroidism and ophthalmopathy. This clonotype was counted at least ten times. The CDR3 sequence is 13 residues long. With 4 bases removed from V and 4 bases from J, the gap between germline ends came to 10 bases. Germline CDR1 reads SGHVS; CDR2 reads FQNEAQ. TCR beta CDR3 regions were amplified from RNA. In the first-round RT-PCR of the TCR CDR3, the HTBI primer set was used. Using its own MiXCR run on the multiplex PCR reads, TCRdb lists one record per CDR3 protein. The sample lists more than 300,000 distinct CDR3 sequences; about 17% were seen once.

This sequence was found in a woman in her twenties or thirties with Graves' hyperthyroidism that later progressed to Graves' ophthalmopathy. This chain links TRBV7-8 with TRBJ2-5, with a weak D call TRBD1 (6 bases). Sequenced sample: blood. CDR3 DNA sequence: TGTGCCAGCAGCTCCGGACAGACAGAGACCCAGTACTTC. This gives the protein CASSSGQTETQYF.